This T cell receptor (beta chain) was obtained from a study of cytomegalovirus exposure and HLA in healthy donors. Findings of the study overall: Most subjects had HLA-A and HLA-B alleles reportedly predicted accurately by TCR beta sequences. Analyses of presence and absence presupposed an approximately uniform sequencing depth across donors.

As to this clone: Its antigen is not known.

The germline gives CDR1 SGDLS, CDR2 YYNGEE. V lost 3 bases and J 1 base, leaving 14 bases between the germline ends. The CDR3 loop spans 15 amino acids. Use of 60 Vbeta and 13 Jbeta primers characterized the PCR. TCRdb's table, derived via immunoSEQ multiplex PCR, lists solely in-frame clones and lacks some. The sample carries 300,000 or so clones, just under 85% recorded once. What was sequenced was PBMCs. The V gene is TRBV9, the J gene TRBJ2-7; D is ambiguous. The clonotype was recovered from a middle-aged woman in good health and CMV-seropositive. The CDR3 spells CASSETPASSYEQYF. The DNA of the CDR3 is TGTGCCAGCAGCGAAACCCCCGCGAGTTCCTACGAGCAGTACTTC. The full variable domain, with the rest looked up from reference TRBV9 and TRBJ2-7, is DSGVTQTPKHLITATGQRVTLRCSPRSGDLSVYWYQQSLDQGLQFLIQYYNGEERAKGNILERFSAQQFPDLHSELNLSSLELGDSALYFCASSETPASSYEQYFGPGTRLTVT.